This T cell receptor (beta chain) is drawn from a study of T cells after yellow fever vaccination. Study-wide points: A small proportion of clonotypes was detected in both the CD4 and CD8 compartments. After the booster, 96% of CD4 and roughly nine tenths of CD8 primary-response clones were re-detected.

CDR1 SGDLS and CDR2 YYNGEE come from the germline V gene. This CDR3 is 15 amino acids long. After removal of 3 bases from V and 7 bases from J, the junction contained 3 bases not matched to a gene. A word on this clonotype: Its antigen is undetermined.

From the 5' RACE reads, TCRdb called clonotypes with MiXCR, one entry per CDR3 protein. Of hundreds of thousands of distinct CDR3 sequences in the sample, roughly an eighth were seen once. This chain links TRBV9 with TRBJ2-1, with TRBD2 identical over 14 bases. The sample here was PBMCs, taken on the day of the yellow fever booster vaccination. This clonotype originated in a young man who received the YFV17D yellow fever vaccine. The CDR3 DNA reads TGTGCCAGCAGCGAGACTAGCGGGAGGGGTAATGAGCAGTTCTTC. It specifies CASSETSGRGNEQFF.